This record looks at one TCR beta chain sequence and its context. Its target is not known. The assay was immunoSEQ multiplex PCR, and TCRdb's table has in-frame clones only and misses some. The repertoire has about 120,000 clones, around 93% of them found once; the top ten carry about 0.11%. The data derive from a study of graft-versus-host responses after intestinal transplantation. General study points: Detected in recipient marrow were GvH clones, some of which were first observed in ileum or blood.

Per germline, CDR1 MGHDK and CDR2 SYGVNS. The CDR3 consists of 14 residues. V lost 6 bases and J 7 bases, leaving 19 bases between the germline ends. The gene calls are TRBV25-1 and TRBJ2-7; D not resolved. The sequencing here drew on unstimulated CD4+ T cells sorted from spleen or lymph node cells, taken before intestinal transplant. The TCR originated in a human donor who received an intestinal transplant. CDR3 coding DNA: TGTGCCAGCAGAGGCGCAGGTCGAACTCTAGAGCAGTACTTC. Protein sequence: CASRGAGRTLEQYF.